This is a list of T cell receptor beta chains from one sample in a study of cytomegalovirus exposure and HLA in healthy donors. Measured with immunoSEQ multiplex PCR; TCRdb has only the in-frame clones, and not every one. The data hold roughly 55,000 clones, with 77% observed a single time. Sequencing was performed on PBMCs. These receptors all stem from a female donor in good health and CMV-seronegative. The conserved cysteine and the conserved F or W are not part of the CDR3 here. Fields, in order: clone size, J gene, V gene, CDR3 protein. The size field is filled for only some rows; it gives once, few, many or a size class.

NA	TRBJ2-1	TRBV11-2	ASNLARLAGDEQF
once	TRBJ2-7	TRBV27	ASRQGPHEQY
NA	TRBJ1-1	TRBV6-6	ASSYSTGQAGAF
NA	TRBJ2-1	TRBV7-2	ASSLIRYDEQF
once	TRBJ1-2	TRBV4-1	ASSRDSGQGYGYT
once	TRBJ2-7	TRBV7-2	ASSRTGPKGSYEQY
NA	TRBJ2-1	TRBV5-1	ASSLVAGVGDEQF
NA	TRBJ1-1	TRBV18	ASSPERVTEAF
NA	TRBJ1-2	TRBV18	ASSDNNYGYT
once	TRBJ1-5	TRBV6-5	ASSYSLNQPQH
NA	TRBJ2-7	TRBV30	AWSSYYEQY
NA	TRBJ2-1	TRBV2	ASSERLAGF
NA	TRBJ1-2	TRBV5-8	ASRGGYGYT
few	TRBJ1-6	TRBV6-5	ASSLGQTQNSPLH
NA	TRBJ1-1	TRBV19	ASISPGQGVTEAF
NA	TRBJ2-1	TRBV19	ASSRRTRFHEQF
NA	TRBJ1-4	TRBV18	ASSPVELPNEKLF
NA	TRBJ1-2	TRBV19	ASSRGQGGYGYT
few	TRBJ1-1	TRBV27	ASSLRWGQGNTEAF
NA	TRBJ1-3	TRBV15	ATSSPDRGNTIY
NA	TRBJ1-1	TRBV2	ASSSHHTTQVEAF
NA	TRBJ2-7	TRBV5-1	ASSERRGFTYEQY
NA	TRBJ1-2	TRBV7-2	ASSLTGRVSYGYT
once	TRBJ2-1	TRBV30	AWNIGQTGSNNEQF
NA	TRBJ2-5	TRBV19	ASSLRDFQETQY
few	TRBJ1-2	TRBV11-2	ASSWGQGGDSYT
NA	TRBJ1-1	TRBV29-1	SVAKREGYTEAF
NA	TRBJ2-1	TRBV5-1	ASTPGERAEQF
NA	TRBJ2-5	TRBV27	ASSRTGGETQY
NA	TRBJ1-2	TRBV10-3	AISVGASNGYT
NA	TRBJ1-2	TRBV28	ASSLEVYGYT
NA	TRBJ2-3	TRBV10-2	ASSDPLAGEIDTQY
NA	TRBJ1-1	TRBV5-4	ASSWGEGQLGAF
NA	TRBJ1-5	TRBV9	ASSVDPGGKGPQH
NA	TRBJ2-3	TRBV21-1	ASSKLLITDTQY
NA	TRBJ2-3	TRBV18	ASSPNVGSSTDTQY
NA	TRBJ2-2	TRBV19	ASSISGGWNTGELF
few	NA	TRBV29-1	SARWGHRPYEQY
NA	TRBJ2-1	TRBV19	ASSAFSSAGSYNEQF
few	TRBJ2-3	TRBV9	ASSWGTAPSTDTQY
NA	NA	TRBV5-6	ASSLELTGNTIY